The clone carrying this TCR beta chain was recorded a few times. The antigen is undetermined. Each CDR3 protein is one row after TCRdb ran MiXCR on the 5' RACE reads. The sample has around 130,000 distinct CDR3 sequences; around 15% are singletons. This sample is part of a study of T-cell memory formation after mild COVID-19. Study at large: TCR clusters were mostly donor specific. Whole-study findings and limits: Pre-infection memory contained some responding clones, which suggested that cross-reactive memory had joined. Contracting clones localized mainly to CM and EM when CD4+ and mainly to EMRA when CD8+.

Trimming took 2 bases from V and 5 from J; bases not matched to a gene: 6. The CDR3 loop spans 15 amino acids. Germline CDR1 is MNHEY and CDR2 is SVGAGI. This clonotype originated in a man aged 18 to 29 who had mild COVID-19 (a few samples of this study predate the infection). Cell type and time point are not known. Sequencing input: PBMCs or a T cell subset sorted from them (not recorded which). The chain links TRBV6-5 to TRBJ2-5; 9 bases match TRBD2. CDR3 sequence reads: CASSYDAGGSETQYF. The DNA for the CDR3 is TGTGCCAGCAGTTACGATGCGGGGGGGAGCGAGACCCAGTACTTC.